These 14 T cell receptor beta chains originate from one sample sequenced in a study of beta chain features in type 1 diabetes. Sequencing targeted expressed TCRB transcripts, as all isolated RNA had been reverse transcribed. Profiled with immunoSEQ multiplex PCR; TCRdb holds only in-frame clones, not every one. The repertoire holds roughly 250,000 clones, with 7.5% to 10% as singletons. Sequenced sample: naive CD4+ T cells from blood. The receptors originated from a woman aged 18-29 years in good health.

This clone showed up just a few times. This chain joins TRBV6-5 and TRBJ1-4, with unresolved D. Germline values: CDR1 MNHEY, CDR2 SVGAGI. V gave up 0 bases and J gave up 8 bases, with 16 bases separating them. The CDR3 consists of 16 residues. CDR3 DNA sequence: TGTGCCAGCAGTTACTCGAAGGCGCCAAGACTCGAAAAACTGTTTTTT. It codes for CASSYSKAPRLEKLFF.

This clone turned up a few times. This rearrangement joins TRBV7-9 to TRBJ1-1; 7 positions agree with TRBD1. CDR3 length equals 14 residues. With V trimmed by 2 bases and J by 1 base, 1 base remained unmatched. CDR1 is SEHNR and CDR2 is FQNEAQ in the germline V gene (reference sequence). The CDR3 here is CASSLNRGNTEAFF. The CDR3 region has the DNA TGTGCCAGCAGCTTAAACAGGGGGAACACTGAAGCTTTCTTT.

This clone was observed a single time. This rearrangement joins TRBV18 to TRBJ2-7, with D possibly matching TRBD2 (5 bases). CDR3 length: 13 amino acids. Trimming removed 2 bases at V and 5 bases at J, with 10 bases between. In germline, CDR1 is KGHSH, CDR2 LQKENI. The CDR3 sequence: CASSPGGSDEQYF. CDR3 nucleotide sequence: TGTGCCAGCTCACCAGGAGGCTCTGACGAGCAGTACTTC.

J is TRBJ2-5 and V is TRBV25-1, with D tentatively TRBD1 (6 bases). The J call is uncertain, as TRBJ2-7 better fits the DNA end. There are 14 residues in the CDR3. Germline V gene data show CDR1 as MGHDK and CDR2 as SYGVNS. CDR3 coding DNA: TGTGCCAGCATCCCGAGCCGGGACACCTACGAGCAGTACTTC. It encodes CASIPSRDTYEQYF.

This clone came up a few times. V and J are TRBV29-1 and TRBJ2-3; TRBD2 might be the D (6 bases). The V gene lost 4 bases and the J gene lost 5 bases, with 16 bases spanning the gap. CDR1 is SQVTM, CDR2 ANQGSEA, per germline. The CDR3 is 14 residues long. CDR3 sequence: CSVGGTFLLDTQYF. The CDR3 DNA reads as TGCAGCGTTGGCGGGACTTTTTTGTTAGATACGCAGTATTTT.

This clone was detected a few times. The chain joins TRBV4-1 to TRBJ2-7, with TRBD1 identical over 7 bases. The trim removed 4 bases at V and 4 bases at J, leaving 10 bases unmatched. Germline CDR1 is MGHRA and CDR2 is YSYEKL. CDR3 length equals 15 residues. This CDR3 is CASSRPGQSSYEQYF. As DNA, the CDR3 is TGCGCCAGCAGCCGTCCGGGACAGAGCTCTTACGAGCAGTACTTC.

The chain has TRBV5-4 and TRBJ1-1, with D possibly being TRBD1 (6 bases). The CDR3 has 13 amino acids. Germline V gene lookup returns CDR1 SGHNT and CDR2 YYREEE (reference sequence). V lost 3 bases to trimming and J lost 6 bases, with 12 bases between them. CDR3 residues: CASSSRGVAEAFF. The CDR3 DNA sequence: TGTGCCAGCAGCTCCAGGGGAGTAGCTGAAGCTTTCTTT.

The V gene is TRBV18, the J gene TRBJ1-1; 7 bases fit TRBD1. The CDR3 is 14 residues long. Trimming at V came to 2 bases and at J to 6 bases, leaving 6 bases not matched to a gene. Germline V lookup: CDR1 KGHSH, CDR2 LQKENI. CDR3 in amino acids: CASSPDRQGPEAFF. CDR3 DNA sequence: TGTGCCAGCTCACCAGATAGACAGGGCCCTGAAGCTTTCTTT.

This clone occurred a few times. This chain links TRBV18 with TRBJ2-7; no definite D call. The ends were cut back, 4 bases at V and 7 bases at J, with 17 bases in the middle. Germline-derived CDR1 and CDR2 are KGHSH and LQKENI. The CDR3 is 14 amino acids. The CDR3 coding sequence is TGTGCCAGCTCACTTGGCGGTCTCCCTGTAGAGCAGTACTTC. The encoded protein is CASSLGGLPVEQYF.

This rearrangement joins TRBV30 to TRBJ1-1; D uncertain. The germline gives CDR1 GTSNPN, CDR2 SVGIG (reference sequence). Trimming removed 0 bases from V and 2 bases from J, with 16 bases in between. The CDR3 has 16 residues. CDR3 residues: CAWSVLLRGLNTEAFF. The CDR3 DNA reads TGTGCCTGGAGTGTACTCCTCCGGGGTTTAAACACTGAAGCTTTCTTT.

J is TRBJ2-2 and V is TRBV30; a possible D gene is TRBD1 (6 bases). V dropped 1 base and J dropped 3 bases, with 18 bases sitting between them. Germline assignment: CDR1 GTSNPN and CDR2 SVGIG (reference sequence). CDR3 length: 17 amino acids. CDR3 residues: CAWSDRDTTVYTGELFF. For the CDR3, the DNA is TGTGCCTGGAGTGATAGGGACACTACGGTTTACACCGGGGAGCTGTTTTTT.

A word on this clone: An end of the junction differs from the germline gene, which may be a read error. The rearrangement uses TRBV20-1 and TRBJ2-5, with D tentatively TRBD1 (6 bases). CDR1 and CDR2 from the germline V gene are DFQATT and SNEGSKA (reference sequence). The CDR3 is 11 amino acids. The CDR3 coding sequence is TGCAGTGCCCCAGTCGGGACAACCCTGTACTTC. It translates to CSAPVGTTLYF.

The rearrangement joins TRBV6-6 to TRBJ2-7, with TRBD2 matching over 10 bases. V shed 6 bases, J shed 3 bases, and the junction held 5 bases outside the gene matches. CDR3 length equals 14 residues. CDR1 is MNHNY, CDR2 SVGAGI, per germline (reference sequence). This CDR3 reads CASRSSGGSYEQYF. In DNA form, the CDR3 reads TGTGCCAGCAGGTCTAGCGGGGGAAGCTACGAGCAGTACTTC.

The rearrangement uses TRBV27 and TRBJ2-2, with TRBD2 identical over 7 bases. This CDR3 comprises 13 residues. Germline values: CDR1 MNHEY, CDR2 SMNVEV (reference sequence). With V trimmed by 6 bases and J by 7 bases, 5 bases remained unmatched. The CDR3 bases are TGTGCCAGCAGCAGCGGGGCGGGCGGGGAGCTGTTTTTT. This encodes CASSSGAGGELFF.